These 18 T cell receptor beta chains were all obtained from the same sample, sequenced in a study of blood T cell repertoires in COVID-19. TCRdb keeps only in-frame clones here, not all; method: immunoSEQ multiplex PCR. Altogether over 150,000 clones are present, roughly 84% being singletons, with the ten largest covering roughly 7%. Source material: peripheral blood. Source of these receptors: a man over 45 with active or convalescent COVID-19.

The J gene is TRBJ1-4, the V gene TRBV7-9, with TRBD1 identical over 12 bases. The CDR3 has 19 amino acids. The germline V gene has CDR1 SEHNR and CDR2 FQNEAQ (reference sequence). V gave up 7 bases and J gave up 3 bases; unmatched junction bases: 15. CDR3 amino acids: CASIHLGTGGLVANEKLFF. The CDR3, as DNA: TGTGCCAGCATCCACTTAGGGACAGGGGGCCTTGTTGCTAATGAAAAACTGTTTTTT.

The chain recombines TRBV28 with TRBJ1-1; D call uncertain. Germline loops: CDR1 MDHEN, CDR2 SYDVKM. The CDR3 is 16 amino acids. Trimming pared 7 bases from V and 0 bases from J, leaving 18 bases between. The CDR3 nucleotides read TGTGCCAGCACGAGGACTCCCGTCACATTGAACACTGAAGCTTTCTTT. Translation gives CASTRTPVTLNTEAFF. The whole variable domain, remainder taken from reference TRBV28 and TRBJ1-1, is DVKVTQSSRYLVKRTGEKVFLECVQDMDHENMFWYRQDPGLGLRLIYFSYDVKMKEKGDIPEGYSVSREKKERFSLILESASTNQTSMYLCASTRTPVTLNTEAFFGQGTRLTVV.

This sequence joins TRBV6-5 and TRBJ2-4; possible D gene TRBD2, 7 bases. The germline gives CDR1 MNHEY, CDR2 SVGAGI. Trimming pared 8 bases from V and 3 bases from J, leaving 17 bases between. The CDR3 consists of 15 residues. The CDR3 bases are TGTGCCAGCCTGACGGAGGGAGGGGGCAAAAACATTCAGTACTTC. This encodes CASLTEGGGKNIQYF.

The rearrangement uses TRBV29-1 and TRBJ1-4, with no clear D. Germline-derived CDR1 and CDR2 are SQVTM and ANQGSEA. This CDR3 has 12 amino acids. The germline V and J ends were trimmed by 7 bases and 6 bases, with 12 bases remaining between them. This CDR3 is CSACNGDEKLFF. The CDR3 coding sequence is TGCAGCGCTTGTAACGGGGATGAAAAACTGTTTTTT. Based on the CDR3 plus reference TRBV29-1 and TRBJ1-4, the full variable domain is SAVISQKPSRDICQRGTSLTIQCQVDSQVTMMFWYRQQPGQSLTLIATANQGSEATYESGFVIDKFPISRPNLTFSTLTVSNMSPEDSSIYLCSACNGDEKLFFGSGTQLSVL.

V gene TRBV11-2 combines with J gene TRBJ1-6; weak D call: TRBD1 (5 bases). Germline V gives CDR1 SGHAT, CDR2 FQNNGV. V gave up 0 bases and J gave up 9 bases, with 6 bases separating them. The CDR3 length is 13 residues. The CDR3 coding sequence is TGTGCCAGCAGCTTAGAGGGGGGTTCACCCCTCCACTTT. Encoded protein: CASSLEGGSPLHF.

The V and J genes are TRBV5-1 and TRBJ1-4; no clear D gene. CDR3 size: 18 residues. V dropped 4 bases and J dropped 4 bases, with 23 bases sitting between them. Germline V CDR1 and CDR2: SGHRS, YFSETQ. The CDR3 is CASSEGQSGFSGNEKLFF. The CDR3 nucleotides are TGCGCCAGCAGCGAGGGCCAGAGCGGATTCAGTGGTAATGAAAAACTGTTTTTT. Supplemented by reference TRBV5-1 and TRBJ1-4, the full variable domain reads KAGVTQTPRYLIKTRGQQVTLSCSPISGHRSVSWYQQTPGQGLQFLFEYFSETQRNKGNFPGRFSGRQFSNSRSEMNVSTLELGDSALYLCASSEGQSGFSGNEKLFFGSGTQLSVL.

The chain is built from TRBV5-4 and TRBJ2-7; 14 nucleotides match TRBD2. CDR3 size: 16 residues. The germline CDR1 and CDR2 sequences are SGHNT and YYREEE (reference sequence). The J segment lost 2 bases and the V segment lost 2 bases, leaving 3 bases of the junction unmatched. The CDR3: CASSFGLAGGPYEQYF. As DNA, the CDR3 is TGTGCCAGCAGCTTCGGACTAGCGGGAGGTCCCTACGAGCAGTACTTC.

The gene calls are TRBV6-5 and TRBJ2-7, with 8 bases fitting TRBD1. The germline gives CDR1 MNHEY, CDR2 SVGAGI. The CDR3 has 14 amino acids. The ends lost 3 bases at V and 6 bases at J; junction bases unmatched: 7. CDR3 in DNA: TGTGCCAGCAGTTATTGGACAGGGTCCCCCGAGCAGTACTTC. Encoded protein: CASSYWTGSPEQYF.

This chain uses TRBV27 with TRBJ1-2, with D possibly TRBD1 on 6 matching bases. Trimming took 1 base from V and 4 from J, leaving 16 bases between them. CDR1 and CDR2 from the germline V gene are MNHEY and SMNVEV (reference sequence). The CDR3 has 16 amino acids. DNA for the CDR3: TGTGCCAGCAGTTTATGGGATGCCGGGACACTCTATGGCTACACCTTC. Protein: CASSLWDAGTLYGYTF.

The rearrangement joins TRBV10-3 to TRBJ1-2, with 10 bases lining up with TRBD1. The CDR3 consists of 14 residues. The V gene end was trimmed by 3 bases and the J gene end by 8 bases; junction bases not matched to a gene: 6. Germline V gene sequence: CDR1 ENHRY, CDR2 SYGVKD. The CDR3 nucleotides are TGTGCCATCAGTGAAAGGACAGGGGGAGGCGGCTACACCTTC. Protein product: CAISERTGGGGYTF.

The chain recombines TRBV6-2 or TRBV6-3 with TRBJ2-5; D perhaps matches TRBD1 (5 bases). Germline loops: CDR1 MNHEY, CDR2 SVGEGT. CDR3 length: 13 residues. V was clipped by 2 bases and J by 5 bases, with 9 bases between them. The CDR3 protein is CASSYRNRETQYF. The CDR3 region has the DNA TGTGCCAGCAGTTACCGAAACAGGGAGACCCAGTACTTC.

In this sample, this clone turned up once. The chain joins TRBV27 to TRBJ2-7; 10 positions agree with TRBD2. Trimming removed 3 bases from V and 0 bases from J; junction bases left unmatched: 8. This CDR3 has 17 residues. Germline CDR1 MNHEY, CDR2 SMNVEV (reference sequence). CDR3 residues: CASSLRGASGSSYEQYF. DNA for the CDR3: TGTGCCAGCAGTTTGCGAGGGGCTAGCGGGAGCTCCTACGAGCAGTACTTC.

The chain employs TRBV24-1 and TRBJ1-5, with D possibly being TRBD1 (6 bases). Trimming cost V 9 bases and J 7 bases, with 15 bases left between them. The germline gives CDR1 KGHDR, CDR2 SFDVKD. CDR3 length: 13 amino acids. This chain's CDR3 is CATLLQGNQPQHF. In DNA, the CDR3 is TGTGCCACCCTCCTTCAGGGGAACCAGCCCCAGCATTTT.

This chain connects TRBV6-5 to TRBJ1-1; TRBD1 might be the D (6 bases). Germline lookup yields CDR1 MNHEY and CDR2 SVGAGI. V dropped 2 bases and J dropped 1 base, with 8 bases sitting between them. This CDR3 comprises 14 residues. CDR3 in DNA: TGTGCCAGCAGTTACCGGACAGCGAACACTGAAGCTTTCTTT. As protein: CASSYRTANTEAFF.

The V call is TRBV7-8, the J call TRBJ1-2; the match to TRBD1 covers 7 bases. The CDR3 runs 17 residues. The ends lost 5 bases at V and 0 bases at J; junction bases unmatched: 12. The germline gives CDR1 SGHVS, CDR2 FQNEAQ. CDR3 amino acids: CASSPRDSERSNYGYTF. CDR3 bases: TGTGCCAGCAGCCCAAGGGACAGTGAACGGTCTAACTATGGCTACACCTTC. The variable domain in full, with the rest retrieved from reference TRBV7-8 and TRBJ1-2, is GAGVSQSPRYKVAKRGQDVALRCDPISGHVSLFWYQQALGQGPEFLTYFQNEAQLDKSGLPSDRFFAERPEGSVSTLKIQRTQQEDSAVYLCASSPRDSERSNYGYTFGSGTRLTVV.

The CDR3, as DNA: TGTGCCAGCAGCCAGGGACAGCCTAATTCACCCCTCCACTTT. Translation gives CASSQGQPNSPLHF. This chain joins TRBV14 and TRBJ1-6, with 7 positions matching TRBD1. Germline lookup yields CDR1 SGHDN and CDR2 FVKESK. V gave up 3 bases and J gave up 6 bases; unmatched junction bases: 2. The CDR3 runs 14 residues.

In its sample, this clone was seen once. V is TRBV7-2 and J is TRBJ1-2; perhaps TRBD1 as D (6 bases). Germline V gene data show CDR1 as SGHTA and CDR2 as FQGNSA. The CDR3 spans 14 residues. Between the trimmed V and J ends, which lost 5 bases and 4 bases, there was a span of 14 bases. The CDR3 DNA reads as TGTGCCAGCAGCCAATCAGGGGAGCCCTATGGCTACACCTTC. The encoded protein is CASSQSGEPYGYTF.

This clone was counted a few times. CDR3 in amino acids: CASSVTGEQFF. In nucleotides, the CDR3 is TGTGCCAGCAGTGTAACAGGAGAGCAGTTCTTC. This sequence joins TRBV7-3 and TRBJ2-1, with D possibly TRBD1 on 5 matching bases. Germline CDR1 SGHTA, CDR2 FQGTGA. Trimming removed 6 bases from V and 10 bases from J, with 10 bases in between. This CDR3 spans 11 amino acids.